The clone carrying this TCR beta chain was seen many times. The target antigen is unknown. The CDR3 extends over 15 amino acids. The ends were cut back, 3 bases at V and 2 bases at J, with 13 bases in the middle. Germline values: CDR1 KGHDR, CDR2 SFDVKD. This sample was taken from a study of response to subunit inactivated influenza vaccine. Overall study findings and caveats: The authors suggested that every seasonal influenza vaccination recruits few new T cells.

Via MiXCR, TCRdb re-called the RT-PCR reads, giving one row per CDR3 protein. The top ten clones hold less than 4% of a sample with about 500,000 distinct CDR3 sequences, more than 15% of them seen once. The rearrangement joins TRBV24-1 to TRBJ2-7; D perhaps matches TRBD1 (5 bases). The clonotype comes from a man aged 50 to 69 who received an inactivated influenza vaccine. Sequenced here: CD4+ T cells sorted from PBMCs, sampled roughly 24 months after vaccination. CDR3 in DNA: TGTGCCACCAGTGATCCTGACAGAACCCCCTACGAGCAGTACTTC. Its protein product is CATSDPDRTPYEQYF.